Below are 21 T cell receptor beta chains sequenced from a single sample in a study of Ad26.COV2.S vaccination and SARS-CoV-2 variants. Documented treatment: 15 to 20 received Ad26.COV2.S at low or high dose, single or two shots; about 5 received placebo; per-sample allocation not given. Following the first vaccine or placebo injection, samples were taken on day 63. Clones were read by immunoSEQ multiplex PCR, and TCRdb kept only the in-frame ones, dropping some. The sample holds 500,000 or so clones, roughly nine tenths seen once. Sequencing was performed on peripheral blood, taken in a trial of Ad26.COV2.S vaccine versus placebo. These receptors originate from a person aged 18-65 years who received the Ad26.COV2.S COVID-19 vaccine or a placebo.

The CDR3: CASIGDTEAFF. The CDR3 coding sequence is TGTGCCAGCATCGGGGACACTGAAGCTTTCTTT. The genes are TRBV28 and TRBJ1-1; no firm D call. Germline V gives CDR1 MDHEN, CDR2 SYDVKM. The length of the CDR3 is 11 residues. The V end lost 7 bases, the J end lost 3 bases, and 6 bases lay between the germline ends.

This chain joins TRBV5-5 and TRBJ1-3, with a tentative D call TRBD1 (6 bases). The germline gives CDR1 SGHKS, CDR2 YYEKEE (reference sequence). V was cut by 4 bases and J by 2 bases, with 13 bases left in between. CDR3 size: 15 residues. The CDR3, as DNA: TGTGCCAGCAGCCCAGGGGATCTGGCTGGAAACACCATATATTTT. This translates into CASSPGDLAGNTIYF.

The rearrangement links TRBV4-2 to TRBJ2-2; 14 positions match TRBD2. Losses at the gene ends were 3 bases for V and 8 bases for J; bases not matched to a gene: 8. Per germline, CDR1 LGHNA and CDR2 YNFKEQ. This CDR3 comprises 17 residues. In nucleotides, the CDR3 is TGTGCCAGCAGCCAGAAGGGACTAGCGGGAGTAAGGGGGGAGCTGTTTTTT. It yields the protein CASSQKGLAGVRGELFF.

The V and J genes are TRBV7-7 and TRBJ1-6; D is unclear. Germline-derived CDR1 and CDR2 are SSHAT and FNYEAQ (reference sequence). V gave up 1 base and J gave up 0 bases, with 10 bases separating them. The CDR3 is 17 amino acids. CDR3 sequence (DNA): TGTGCCAGCAGCTTAGATCAGGCGAGCTCCTATAATTCACCCCTCCACTTT. Its protein product is CASSLDQASSYNSPLHF.

The chain couples TRBV2 to TRBJ2-1; D gene ambiguous. From germline, CDR1 is SNHLY and CDR2 FYNNEI. V lost 7 bases and J 1 base, leaving 5 bases between the germline ends. This CDR3 is 12 amino acids long. CDR3 residues: CASTTSYNEQFF. In DNA form, the CDR3 reads TGTGCCAGCACGACGTCCTACAATGAGCAGTTCTTC.

This clone was seen a single time. V usage is TRBV10-3 and J usage is TRBJ2-7, with TRBD1 matching over 8 bases. Trimming removed 6 bases from V and 6 bases from J; junction bases left unmatched: 7. Germline values: CDR1 ENHRY, CDR2 SYGVKD. CDR3 length: 13 amino acids. CDR3: CAIRDTGGGEQYF. CDR3 DNA: TGTGCCATCAGAGACACAGGGGGAGGCGAGCAGTACTTC.

The rearrangement joins TRBV9 to TRBJ1-6, with D hard to call. CDR1 and CDR2 (germline): SGDLS, YYNGEE. The CDR3 is made up of 16 amino acids. Trimming removed 0 bases at V and 8 bases at J, with 15 bases between. The CDR3 DNA follows: TGTGCCAGCAGCGTAGGAGGGCAGCGTCTAGATTCACCCCTCCACTTT. It yields the protein CASSVGGQRLDSPLHF.

J is TRBJ1-1 and V is TRBV18; D possibly corresponds to TRBD1 (6 bases). V was pared by 2 bases and J by 4 bases, with 11 bases between. This CDR3 comprises 14 residues. CDR1 is KGHSH and CDR2 is LQKENI in the germline V gene. The CDR3 nucleotides read TGTGCCAGCTCACCAAGCTCCAGGGGCACTGAAGCTTTCTTT. Translation gives CASSPSSRGTEAFF.

The chain joins TRBV5-1 to TRBJ2-7; no definite D call. V was cut by 0 bases and J by 2 bases, with 9 bases left in between. The germline V gene encodes CDR1 SGHRS and CDR2 YFSETQ. The length of the CDR3 is 14 residues. The CDR3 sequence is CASSLGRITYEQYF. CDR3 sequence (DNA): TGCGCCAGCAGCTTGGGCAGAATAACCTACGAGCAGTACTTC.

The chain joins TRBV5-4 to TRBJ2-5; 12 positions match TRBD2. Germline CDR1 and CDR2: SGHNT and YYREEE (reference sequence). V shed 3 bases and J 7 bases; nucleotides not matched to a gene: 13. This CDR3 has 17 amino acids. The DNA for the CDR3 is TGTGCCAGCAGCTCAAGGACTAGCGGGGCATTAAGGGGGACCCAGTACTTC. Its protein is CASSSRTSGALRGTQYF.

This rearrangement joins TRBV6-5 to TRBJ2-3, with D tentatively TRBD2 (6 bases). Trimming shortened V by 6 bases and J by 4 bases, and 17 bases separated the two germline ends. From germline, CDR1 is MNHEY and CDR2 SVGAGI. The CDR3 is 15 residues long. The CDR3 sequence is CASSTSSYGADTQYF. CDR3 bases: TGTGCCAGCAGCACTAGCTCATACGGCGCAGATACGCAGTATTTT.

The V and J genes are TRBV7-8 and TRBJ1-1; D may be TRBD1 (6 bases). In germline, CDR1 is SGHVS, CDR2 FQNEAQ. Between the trimmed V and J ends, which lost 3 bases and 5 bases, there was a span of 16 bases. This CDR3 region has 15 residues. In DNA form, the CDR3 reads TGTGCCAGCAGCTTTACAGGGATGCGGAAGACTGAAGCTTTCTTT. Translated, it gives CASSFTGMRKTEAFF.

The chain combines TRBV24-1 with TRBJ2-5, with a possible D match to TRBD2 (5 bases). The CDR3 extends over 16 amino acids. Germline lookup yields CDR1 KGHDR and CDR2 SFDVKD. Deletions cut 0 bases from V and 5 bases from J, with 15 bases between. The CDR3 loop reads CATSDLQRSGGETQYF. CDR3 nucleotide sequence: TGTGCCACCAGTGATTTGCAACGTTCCGGCGGGGAGACCCAGTACTTC.

This clone was counted between two and nine times. The chain carries TRBV6-2 or TRBV6-3 and TRBJ2-7; the match to TRBD2 covers 7 bases. Germline V CDR1 and CDR2: MNHEY, SVGEGT. This CDR3 region has 14 residues. The V segment lost 6 bases and the J segment 3 bases; nucleotides outside the gene matches: 8. The CDR3 here is CASSPSGPYYEQYV. DNA of the CDR3: TGTGCCAGCAGCCCTAGCGGCCCCTACTACGAGCAGTACGTC.

This sequence joins TRBV30 and TRBJ1-3; no definite D call. Germline V gene data show CDR1 as GTSNPN and CDR2 as SVGIG (reference sequence). CDR3 length: 13 residues. Trimming removed 4 bases at V and 4 bases at J, with 11 bases between. CDR3 DNA sequence: TGTGCCTGGATTAGGAGTGCGGGAAACACCATATATTTT. The encoded protein is CAWIRSAGNTIYF.

This chain connects TRBV29-1 to TRBJ1-2; D not resolved. Between the trimmed V and J ends, which lost 4 bases and 8 bases, there was a span of 17 bases. This CDR3 is built from 13 residues. The germline gives CDR1 SQVTM, CDR2 ANQGSEA. The CDR3 sequence: CSVAEVHLGGYTF. For the CDR3, the DNA is TGCAGCGTTGCGGAAGTCCACCTCGGGGGCTACACCTTC.

The chain links TRBV15 to TRBJ2-7; no firm D call. The germline V gene encodes CDR1 LNHNV and CDR2 YYDKDF (reference sequence). Deletions cut 2 bases from V and 2 bases from J, with 7 bases between. The CDR3 has 13 amino acids. CDR3 loop: CATSRSLTYEQYF. In DNA, the CDR3 is TGTGCCACCAGCAGATCTCTCACCTACGAGCAGTACTTC. The complete variable domain, with remaining parts taken from reference TRBV15 and TRBJ2-7, reads DAMVIQNPRYQVTQFGKPVTLSCSQTLNHNVMYWYQQKSSQAPKLLFHYYDKDFNNEADTPDNFQSRRPNTSFCFLDIRSPGLGDTAMYLCATSRSLTYEQYFGPGTRLTVT.

The chain links TRBV6-5 to TRBJ2-1, with D possibly being TRBD1 (6 bases). This CDR3 contains 11 residues. V lost 7 bases and J lost 7, with 8 bases in between. Germline lookup yields CDR1 MNHEY and CDR2 SVGAGI. Here the CDR3 DNA reads TGTGCCAGCAAGACAGGTAATGAGCAGTTCTTC. Protein: CASKTGNEQFF.

The J gene is TRBJ1-2, the V gene TRBV6-2 or TRBV6-3, with no clear D. The CDR3 extends over 13 amino acids. Between the trimmed V and J ends, which lost 0 bases and 8 bases, there was a span of 10 bases. In germline, CDR1 is MNHEY, CDR2 SVGEGT. The DNA for the CDR3 is TGTGCCAGCAGTTACTCGGCGGGCCACGGCTACACCTTC. Its translation is CASSYSAGHGYTF.

This clone was detected once. This chain connects TRBV9 to TRBJ1-3; D ambiguous. CDR1 is SGDLS, CDR2 YYNGEE, per germline. The CDR3 runs to 13 residues. V was cut by 4 bases and J by 7 bases, with 12 bases left in between. The CDR3 here is CASSPSPENTIYF. The CDR3 region has the DNA TGTGCCAGCAGCCCCTCACCGGAGAACACCATATATTTT.

The chain joins TRBV6-2 or TRBV6-3 to TRBJ2-6; TRBD2 aligns across 7 bases. J was trimmed by 0 bases and V by 6 bases; bases with no gene match: 8. This CDR3 is 17 amino acids long. In germline, CDR1 is MNHEY, CDR2 SVGEGT. This CDR3 reads CASSPKAGYSGANVLTF. In DNA, the CDR3 is TGTGCCAGCAGCCCCAAAGCGGGGTACTCTGGGGCCAACGTCCTGACTTTC.